A selection of T cell receptor beta chains follows, all from one sample in a study of blood T cell repertoires in COVID-19. Clones were read by immunoSEQ multiplex PCR, and TCRdb kept only the in-frame ones, dropping some. The table includes more than 55,000 clones, around 77% detected once. Sequencing used peripheral blood. The receptors shown here come from an elderly man with active or convalescent COVID-19. Both conserved end residues are part of each CDR3. The size field is filled for only some rows; it gives once, few, many or a size class.

cdr3_length | v_call | clone_size | cdr3_aa
13 | TRBV6-5 | once | CATTLRYQETQYF
15 | TRBV2 | . | CASSINRPPDSPLHF
13 | TRBV10-1 | . | CASRDRVSTEAFF
15 | TRBV7-2 | . | CASSFFREWGNEQFF
15 | TRBV27 | once | CASSLSTGGGQPQHF
15 | TRBV14 | . | CASSRLAGDGGELFF
16 | TRBV19 | . | CASSNRRGTRNYGYTF
15 | TRBV5-5 | . | CASSLAPTNTGELFF
15 | TRBV11-3 | . | CASSLKPSGRNEQFF
14 | TRBV6-5 | . | CASSDDAGVTEAFF
16 | TRBV5-1 | . | CASSLARGSMDTEAFF
14 | TRBV7-9 | . | CASRETGVTGELFF
17 | TRBV11-2 | . | CASSSLGSGKAKNIQYF
14 | TRBV24-1 | . | CATSGGVNTGELFF
16 | TRBV11-2 | . | CASSLGGSPGANVLTF
13 | TRBV11-1 | . | CASSSTAYQPQHF
18 | TRBV6-1 | . | CASRETLVSGSTRKTQYF
17 | TRBV7-2 | . | CASSPAGGRGWGNIQYF
14 | TRBV5-4 | . | CASSYEGRNSPLHF
13 | TRBV3-1/TRBV3-2 | . | CASSRAGLYGYTF
12 | TRBV6-2/TRBV6-3 | . | CASSQHHQGQFF
14 | TRBV5-1 | . | CASSAQGLNTEAFF
13 | TRBV18 | few | CASSPPSGVGYTF
14 | TRBV9 | . | CASSVAGGAETQYF
13 | TRBV15 | . | CATAFGGSDGYTF
17 | TRBV11-3 | . | CASSFNFGTGDLDTQYF
13 | TRBV5-1 | . | CASSIGQTYEQYF
15 | TRBV11-2 | . | CASSSLAGGQETQYF
18 | TRBV4-3 | . | CASSQDRIQGANRETQYF
10 | TRBV2 | . | CASKGGGYTF
15 | TRBV6-5 | . | CASSRPGTGIAEAFF
16 | TRBV5-5 | once | CASSLELGRANEKLFF
17 | TRBV14 | few | CASSRLSGTGSANEQFF